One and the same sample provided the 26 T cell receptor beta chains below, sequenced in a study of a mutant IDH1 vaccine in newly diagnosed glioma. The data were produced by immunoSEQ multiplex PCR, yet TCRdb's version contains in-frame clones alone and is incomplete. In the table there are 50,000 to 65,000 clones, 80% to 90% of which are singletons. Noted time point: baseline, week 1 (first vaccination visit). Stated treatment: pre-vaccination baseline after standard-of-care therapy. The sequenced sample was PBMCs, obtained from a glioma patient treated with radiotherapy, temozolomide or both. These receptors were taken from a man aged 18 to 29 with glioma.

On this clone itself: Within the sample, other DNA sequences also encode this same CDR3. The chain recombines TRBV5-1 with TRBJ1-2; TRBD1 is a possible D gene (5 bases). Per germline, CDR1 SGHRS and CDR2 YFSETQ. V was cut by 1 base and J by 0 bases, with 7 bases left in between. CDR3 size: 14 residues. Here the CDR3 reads CASSLTGANYGYTF. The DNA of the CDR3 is TGCGCCAGCAGCTTGACAGGTGCTAACTATGGCTACACCTTC.

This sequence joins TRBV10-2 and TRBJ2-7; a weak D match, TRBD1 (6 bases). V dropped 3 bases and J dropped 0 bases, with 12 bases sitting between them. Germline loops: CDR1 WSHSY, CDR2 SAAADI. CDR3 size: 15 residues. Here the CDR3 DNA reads TGCGCCAGCAGTGATGATCAGGGGAGCTCCTACGAGCAGTACTTC. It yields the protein CASSDDQGSSYEQYF.

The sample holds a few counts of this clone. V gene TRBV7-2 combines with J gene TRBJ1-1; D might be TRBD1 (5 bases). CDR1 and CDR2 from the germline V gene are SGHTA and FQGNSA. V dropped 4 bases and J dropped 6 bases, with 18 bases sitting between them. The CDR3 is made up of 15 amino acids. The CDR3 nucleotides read TGTGCCAGCAGCTCCCAGACGAGGGGTTGGGCTGAAGCTTTCTTT. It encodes CASSSQTRGWAEAFF.

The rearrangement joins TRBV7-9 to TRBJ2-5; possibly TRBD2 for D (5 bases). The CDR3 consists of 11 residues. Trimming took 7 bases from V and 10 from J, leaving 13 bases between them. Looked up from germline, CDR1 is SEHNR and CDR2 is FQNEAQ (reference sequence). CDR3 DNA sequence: TGTGCCAGCACCCCGTTGAGGGACCAGTACTTC. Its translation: CASTPLRDQYF.

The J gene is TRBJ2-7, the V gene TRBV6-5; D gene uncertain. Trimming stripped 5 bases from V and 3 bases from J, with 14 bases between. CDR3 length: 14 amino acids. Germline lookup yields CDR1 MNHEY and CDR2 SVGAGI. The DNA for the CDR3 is TGTGCCAGCAGTACCCTACCACTTCTCTACGAGCAGTACTTC. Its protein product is CASSTLPLLYEQYF.

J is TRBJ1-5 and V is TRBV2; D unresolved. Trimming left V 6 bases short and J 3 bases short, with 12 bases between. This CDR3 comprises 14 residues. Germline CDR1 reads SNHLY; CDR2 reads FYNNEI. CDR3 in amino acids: CASSPERFNQPQHF. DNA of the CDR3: TGTGCCAGCAGCCCCGAGAGGTTCAATCAGCCCCAGCATTTT.

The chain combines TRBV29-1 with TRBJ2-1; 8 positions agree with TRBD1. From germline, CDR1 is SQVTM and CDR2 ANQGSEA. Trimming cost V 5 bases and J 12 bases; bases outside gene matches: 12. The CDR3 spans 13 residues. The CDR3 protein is CSVKTGGILGQFF. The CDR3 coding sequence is TGCAGCGTTAAAACAGGGGGTATTTTAGGGCAGTTCTTC.

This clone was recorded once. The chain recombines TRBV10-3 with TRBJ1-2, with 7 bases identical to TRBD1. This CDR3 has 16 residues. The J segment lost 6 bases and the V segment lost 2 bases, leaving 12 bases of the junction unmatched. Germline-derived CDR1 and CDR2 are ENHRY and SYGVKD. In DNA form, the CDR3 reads TGTGCCATCAGTGAGGACTGGGATGTAGGGGGCAATGGCTACACCTTC. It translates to CAISEDWDVGGNGYTF.

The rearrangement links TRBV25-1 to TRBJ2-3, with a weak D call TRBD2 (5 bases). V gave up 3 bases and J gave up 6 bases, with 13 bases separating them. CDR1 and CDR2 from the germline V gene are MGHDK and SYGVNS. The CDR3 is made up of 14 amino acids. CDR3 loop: CASSDTTSTDTQYF. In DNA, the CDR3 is TGTGCCAGCAGTGACACTACTAGTACTGATACGCAGTATTTT.

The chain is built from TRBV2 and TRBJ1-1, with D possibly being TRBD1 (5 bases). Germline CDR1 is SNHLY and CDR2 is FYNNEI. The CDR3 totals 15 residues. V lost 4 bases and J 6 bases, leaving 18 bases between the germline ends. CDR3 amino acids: CASSAGRATGSEAFF. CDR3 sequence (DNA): TGTGCCAGCAGTGCAGGCAGGGCTACTGGGTCTGAAGCTTTCTTT.

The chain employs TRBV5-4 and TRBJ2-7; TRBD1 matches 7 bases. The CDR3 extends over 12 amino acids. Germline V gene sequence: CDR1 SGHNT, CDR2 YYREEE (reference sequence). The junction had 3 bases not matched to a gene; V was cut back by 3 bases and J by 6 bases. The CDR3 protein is CASSSDRAEQYF. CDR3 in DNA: TGTGCCAGCAGCTCCGACAGGGCCGAGCAGTACTTC. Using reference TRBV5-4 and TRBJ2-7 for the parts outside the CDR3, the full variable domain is ETGVTQSPTHLIKTRGQQVTLRCSSQSGHNTVSWYQQALGQGPQFIFQYYREEENGRGNFPPRFSGLQFPNYSSELNVNALELDDSALYLCASSSDRAEQYFGPGTRLTVT.

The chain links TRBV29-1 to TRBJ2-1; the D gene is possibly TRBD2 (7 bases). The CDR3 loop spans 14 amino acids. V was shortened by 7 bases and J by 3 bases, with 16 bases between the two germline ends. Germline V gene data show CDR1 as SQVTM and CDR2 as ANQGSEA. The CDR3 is CSAKRGHLYNEQFF. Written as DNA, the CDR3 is TGCAGCGCCAAGCGGGGACATCTCTACAATGAGCAGTTCTTC.

CDR3 sequence (DNA): TGTGCCAGCAGCAGACAGTCGCGAGCTTTCTTT. Protein: CASSRQSRAFF. The rearrangement joins TRBV6-6 to TRBJ1-1, with D perhaps TRBD1 (5 bases). From germline, CDR1 is MNHNY and CDR2 SVGAGI (reference sequence). This CDR3 contains 11 residues. V lost 6 bases, J lost 10 bases, and 12 bases lay in between.

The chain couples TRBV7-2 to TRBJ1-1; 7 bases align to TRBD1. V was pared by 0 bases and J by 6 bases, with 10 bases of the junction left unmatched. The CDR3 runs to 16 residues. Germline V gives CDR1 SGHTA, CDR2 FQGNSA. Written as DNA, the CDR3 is TGTGCCAGCAGCTTAGCTCAGCCCAGGGGGAGGTCTGAAGCTTTCTTT. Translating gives CASSLAQPRGRSEAFF. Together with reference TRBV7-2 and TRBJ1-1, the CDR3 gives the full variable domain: GAGVSQSPSNKVTEKGKDVELRCDPISGHTALYWYRQSLGQGLEFLIYFQGNSAPDKSGLPSDRFSAERTGGSVSTLTIQRTQQEDSAVYLCASSLAQPRGRSEAFFGQGTRLTVV.

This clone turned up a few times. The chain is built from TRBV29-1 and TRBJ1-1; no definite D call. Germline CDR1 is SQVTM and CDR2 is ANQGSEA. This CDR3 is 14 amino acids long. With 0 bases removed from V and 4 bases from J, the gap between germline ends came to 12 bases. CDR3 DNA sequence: TGCAGCGTTGAAGATCTTTCAACCCCCACTGAAGCTTTCTTT. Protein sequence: CSVEDLSTPTEAFF.

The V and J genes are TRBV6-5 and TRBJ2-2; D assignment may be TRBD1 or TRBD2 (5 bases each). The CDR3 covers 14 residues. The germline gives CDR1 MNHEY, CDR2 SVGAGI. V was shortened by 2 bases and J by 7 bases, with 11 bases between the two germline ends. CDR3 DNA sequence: TGTGCCAGCAGTTACGAGGGGCCGGTCGGGGAGCTGTTTTTT. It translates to CASSYEGPVGELFF.

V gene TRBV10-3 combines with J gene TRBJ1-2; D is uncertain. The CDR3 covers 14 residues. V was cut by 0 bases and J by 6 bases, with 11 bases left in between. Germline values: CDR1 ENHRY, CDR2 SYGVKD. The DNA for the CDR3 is TGTGCCATCAGTGAGTCGTCCGGAACAAATGGCTACACCTTC. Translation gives CAISESSGTNGYTF.

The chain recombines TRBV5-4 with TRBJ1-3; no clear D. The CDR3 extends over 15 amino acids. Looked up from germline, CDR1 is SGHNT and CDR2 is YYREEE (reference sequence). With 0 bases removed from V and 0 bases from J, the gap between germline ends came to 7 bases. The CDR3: CASSLAGLSGNTIYF. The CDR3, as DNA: TGTGCCAGCAGCTTGGCAGGACTCTCTGGAAACACCATATATTTT.

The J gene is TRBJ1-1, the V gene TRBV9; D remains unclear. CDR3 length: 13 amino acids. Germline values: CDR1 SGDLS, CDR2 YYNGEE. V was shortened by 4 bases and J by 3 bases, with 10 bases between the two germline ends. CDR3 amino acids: CASSFRIYTEAFF. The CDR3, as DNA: TGTGCCAGCAGCTTCCGGATCTACACTGAAGCTTTCTTT.

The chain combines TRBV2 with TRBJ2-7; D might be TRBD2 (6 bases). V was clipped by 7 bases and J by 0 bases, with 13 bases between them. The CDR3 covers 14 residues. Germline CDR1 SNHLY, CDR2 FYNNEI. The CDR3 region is CASIPGTDSYEQYF. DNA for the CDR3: TGTGCCAGCATCCCCGGGACTGACTCCTACGAGCAGTACTTC. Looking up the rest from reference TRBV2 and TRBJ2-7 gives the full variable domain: EPEVTQTPSHQVTQMGQEVILRCVPISNHLYFYWYRQILGQKVEFLVSFYNNEISEKSEIFDDQFSVERPDGSNFTLKIRSTKLEDSAMYFCASIPGTDSYEQYFGPGTRLTVT.

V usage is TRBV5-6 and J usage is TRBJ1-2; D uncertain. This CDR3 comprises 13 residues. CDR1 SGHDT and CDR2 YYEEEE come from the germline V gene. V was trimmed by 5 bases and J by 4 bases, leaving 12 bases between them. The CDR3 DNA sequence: TGTGCCAGCAGGGACGGTAACCTCTATGGCTACACCTTC. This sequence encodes CASRDGNLYGYTF.

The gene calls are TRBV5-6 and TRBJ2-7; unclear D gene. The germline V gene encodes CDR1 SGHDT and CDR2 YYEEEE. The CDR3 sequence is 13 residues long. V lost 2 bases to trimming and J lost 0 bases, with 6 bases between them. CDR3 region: CASSFAYSYEQYF. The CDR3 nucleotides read TGTGCCAGCAGCTTCGCATACTCCTACGAGCAGTACTTC.

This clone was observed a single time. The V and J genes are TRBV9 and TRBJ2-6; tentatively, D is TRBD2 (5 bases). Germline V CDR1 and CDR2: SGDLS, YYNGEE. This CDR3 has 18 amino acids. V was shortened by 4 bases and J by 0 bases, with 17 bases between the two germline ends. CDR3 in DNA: TGTGCCAGCAGCCCAGAGGGCCAGGCAACCTCTGGGGCCAACGTCCTGACTTTC. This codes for CASSPEGQATSGANVLTF.

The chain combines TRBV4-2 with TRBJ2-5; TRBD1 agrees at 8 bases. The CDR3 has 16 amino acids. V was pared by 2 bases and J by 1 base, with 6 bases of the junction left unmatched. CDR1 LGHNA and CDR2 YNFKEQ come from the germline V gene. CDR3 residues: CASSQSRQGTQETQYF. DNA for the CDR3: TGTGCCAGCAGCCAATCTCGACAGGGGACCCAAGAGACCCAGTACTTC.

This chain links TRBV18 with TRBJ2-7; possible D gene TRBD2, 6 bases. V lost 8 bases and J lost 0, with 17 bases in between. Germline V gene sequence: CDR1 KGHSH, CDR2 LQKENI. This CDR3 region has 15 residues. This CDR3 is CASPPDGGGSYEQYF. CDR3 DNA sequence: TGTGCCAGCCCCCCGGACGGGGGAGGCTCCTACGAGCAGTACTTC.

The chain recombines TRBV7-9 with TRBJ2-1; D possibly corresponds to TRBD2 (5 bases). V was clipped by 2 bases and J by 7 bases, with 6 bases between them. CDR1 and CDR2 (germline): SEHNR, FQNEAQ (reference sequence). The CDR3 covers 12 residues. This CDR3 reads CASSLSGNEQFF. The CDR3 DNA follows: TGTGCCAGCAGCTTAAGCGGTAATGAGCAGTTCTTC.